This TCR beta chain was recorded in a study of T cells expressing NK-cell markers. Overall study context: Researchers got TCR beta repertoires out of sorted CD3+CD56+NKG2C+, CD3+CD56+NKG2C- and CD3+CD56-NKG2C+ T cells.

The germline gives CDR1 SGHRS, CDR2 YFSETQ. There are 14 residues in the CDR3. What made the TCR beta cDNA was 5'RACE template switching with UMIs. Using the 5' RACE reads, TCRdb records one entry per CDR3 protein without DNA. The sample table sets out 200,000 to 300,000 distinct CDR3 sequences. The TCR was taken from a woman aged 18 to 75 in good health. Material: blood T cells: a sorted CD56 or NKG2C T cell subset, CD4+ or CD8+ T cells, or bulk PBMC T cells (not recorded which). The V gene is TRBV5-1, the J gene TRBJ2-1; with no DNA, the TCRdb D assignment of TRBD2 cannot be verified. This CDR3 is CASSLTSGSGEQFF.